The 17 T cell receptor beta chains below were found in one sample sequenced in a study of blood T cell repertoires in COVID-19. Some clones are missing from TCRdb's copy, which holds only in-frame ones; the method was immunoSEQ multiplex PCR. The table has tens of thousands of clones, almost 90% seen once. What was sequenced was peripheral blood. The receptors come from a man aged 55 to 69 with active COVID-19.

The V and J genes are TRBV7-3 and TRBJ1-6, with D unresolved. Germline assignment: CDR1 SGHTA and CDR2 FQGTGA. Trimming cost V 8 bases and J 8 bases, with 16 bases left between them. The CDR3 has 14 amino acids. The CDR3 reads CASRQQRPYSPLHF. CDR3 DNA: TGTGCCAGCCGACAACAACGGCCCTATTCACCCCTCCACTTT. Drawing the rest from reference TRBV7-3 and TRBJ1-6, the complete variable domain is GAGVSQTPSNKVTEKGKYVELRCDPISGHTALYWYRQSLGQGPEFLIYFQGTGAADDSGLPNDRFFAVRPEGSVSTLKIQRTERGDSAVYLCASRQQRPYSPLHFGNGTRLTVT.

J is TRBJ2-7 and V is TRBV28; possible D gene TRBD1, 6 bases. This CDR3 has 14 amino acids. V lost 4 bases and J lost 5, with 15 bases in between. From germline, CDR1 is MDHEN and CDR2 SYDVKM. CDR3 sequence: CASSSPGQRDEQYF. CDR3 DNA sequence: TGTGCCAGCAGTTCCCCGGGACAAAGGGACGAGCAGTACTTC.

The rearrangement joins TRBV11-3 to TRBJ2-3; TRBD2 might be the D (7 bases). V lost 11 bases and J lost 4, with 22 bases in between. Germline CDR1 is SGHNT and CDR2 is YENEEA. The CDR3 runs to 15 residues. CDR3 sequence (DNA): TGTGCCTCCGAAGGGGGGGGCCAGTCACCAGATACGCAGTATTTT. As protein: CASEGGGQSPDTQYF.

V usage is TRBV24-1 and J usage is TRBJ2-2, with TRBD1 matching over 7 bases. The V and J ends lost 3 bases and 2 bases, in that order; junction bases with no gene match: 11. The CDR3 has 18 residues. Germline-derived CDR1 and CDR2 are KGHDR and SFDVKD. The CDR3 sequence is CATSDPTDRVVNTGELFF. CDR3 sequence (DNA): TGTGCCACCAGTGATCCCACCGACAGGGTGGTCAACACCGGGGAGCTGTTTTTT.

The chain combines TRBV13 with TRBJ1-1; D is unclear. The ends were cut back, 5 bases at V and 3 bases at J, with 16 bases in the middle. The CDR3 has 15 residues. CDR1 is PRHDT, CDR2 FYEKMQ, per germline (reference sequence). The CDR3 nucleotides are TGTGCCAGCAGCAAAGGGAGGTGGGGAGACACTGAAGCTTTCTTT. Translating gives CASSKGRWGDTEAFF.

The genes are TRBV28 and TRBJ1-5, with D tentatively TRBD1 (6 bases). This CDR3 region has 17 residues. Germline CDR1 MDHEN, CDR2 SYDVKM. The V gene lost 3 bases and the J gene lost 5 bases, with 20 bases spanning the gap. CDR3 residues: CASSLSPPGVSYQPQHF. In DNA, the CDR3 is TGTGCCAGCAGTTTGTCCCCTCCAGGGGTGAGTTATCAGCCCCAGCATTTT. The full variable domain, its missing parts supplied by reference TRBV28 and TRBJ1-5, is DVKVTQSSRYLVKRTGEKVFLECVQDMDHENMFWYRQDPGLGLRLIYFSYDVKMKEKGDIPEGYSVSREKKERFSLILESASTNQTSMYLCASSLSPPGVSYQPQHFGDGTRLSIL.

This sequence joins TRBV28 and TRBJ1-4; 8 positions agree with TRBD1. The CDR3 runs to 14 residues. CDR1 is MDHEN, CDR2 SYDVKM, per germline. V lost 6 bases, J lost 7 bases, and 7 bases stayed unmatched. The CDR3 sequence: CASRGGTGVEKLFF. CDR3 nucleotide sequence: TGTGCCAGCAGGGGCGGGACAGGCGTTGAAAAACTGTTTTTT.

CDR3 in amino acids: CASSLRTSGGTGELFF. The CDR3, as DNA: TGTGCCAGCAGCCTTCGGACTAGCGGAGGCACCGGGGAGCTGTTTTTT. This sequence joins TRBV3-1 (or the pseudogene TRBV3-2) and TRBJ2-2; 10 nucleotides agree with TRBD2. Germline V gene lookup returns CDR1 LGHDT and CDR2 YNNKEL (reference sequence). This CDR3 comprises 16 residues. The trim removed 4 bases at V and 4 bases at J, leaving 6 bases unmatched.

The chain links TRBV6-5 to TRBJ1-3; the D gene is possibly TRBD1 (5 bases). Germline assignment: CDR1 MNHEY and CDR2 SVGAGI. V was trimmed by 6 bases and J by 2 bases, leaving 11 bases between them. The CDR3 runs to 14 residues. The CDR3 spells CASSTGVAGNTIYF. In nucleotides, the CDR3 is TGTGCCAGCAGCACGGGGGTCGCTGGAAACACCATATATTTT.

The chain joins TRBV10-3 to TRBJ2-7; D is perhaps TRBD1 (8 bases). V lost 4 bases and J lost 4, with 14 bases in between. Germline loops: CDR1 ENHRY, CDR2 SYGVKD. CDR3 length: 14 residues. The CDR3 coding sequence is TGTGCCATCAGTGGTACAGGGGGAGGGTACGAGCAGTACTTC. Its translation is CAISGTGGGYEQYF.

The CDR3 nucleotides are TGTGCCAGCTCAGTGGGCGTCAGGAACGAGCAGTACTTC. It is translated as CASSVGVRNEQYF. This chain links TRBV18 with TRBJ2-7, with unresolved D. CDR3 length equals 13 residues. V shed 5 bases and J shed 5 bases, with 13 bases lying between them. Germline loops: CDR1 KGHSH, CDR2 LQKENI.

The CDR3, as DNA: TGTGCCTGGACAGGTTATAATTCACCCCTCCACTTT. This sequence encodes CAWTGYNSPLHF. V gene TRBV30 combines with J gene TRBJ1-6; D not certain. This CDR3 has 12 amino acids. Germline CDR1 and CDR2: GTSNPN and SVGIG (reference sequence). Trimming removed 4 bases at V and 4 bases at J, with 5 bases between.

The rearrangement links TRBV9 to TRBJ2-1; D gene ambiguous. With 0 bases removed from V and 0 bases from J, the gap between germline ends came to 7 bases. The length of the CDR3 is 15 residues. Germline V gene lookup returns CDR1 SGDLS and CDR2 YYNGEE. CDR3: CASSVGLASYNEQFF. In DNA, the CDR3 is TGTGCCAGCAGCGTAGGTTTAGCCTCCTACAATGAGCAGTTCTTC. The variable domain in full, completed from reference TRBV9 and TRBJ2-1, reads DSGVTQTPKHLITATGQRVTLRCSPRSGDLSVYWYQQSLDQGLQFLIQYYNGEERAKGNILERFSAQQFPDLHSELNLSSLELGDSALYFCASSVGLASYNEQFFGPGTRLTVL.

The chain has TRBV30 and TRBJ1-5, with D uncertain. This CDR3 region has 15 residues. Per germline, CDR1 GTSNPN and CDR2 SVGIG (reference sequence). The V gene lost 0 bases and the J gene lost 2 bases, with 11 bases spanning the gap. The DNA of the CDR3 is TGTGCCTGGAGTGTAACGGGAGTTGGCAATCAGCCCCAGCATTTT. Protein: CAWSVTGVGNQPQHF.

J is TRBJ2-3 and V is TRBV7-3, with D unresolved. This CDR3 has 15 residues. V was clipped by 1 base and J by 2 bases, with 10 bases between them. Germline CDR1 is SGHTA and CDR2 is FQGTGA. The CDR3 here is CASSLISGTTDTQYF. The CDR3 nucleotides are TGTGCCAGCAGCTTAATATCAGGAACCACAGATACGCAGTATTTT.

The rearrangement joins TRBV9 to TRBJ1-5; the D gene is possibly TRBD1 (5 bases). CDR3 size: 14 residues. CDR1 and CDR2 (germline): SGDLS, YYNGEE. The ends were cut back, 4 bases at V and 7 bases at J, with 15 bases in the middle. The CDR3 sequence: CASSLWGDRQPQHF. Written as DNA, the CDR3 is TGTGCCAGCAGCTTATGGGGGGATCGGCAGCCCCAGCATTTT. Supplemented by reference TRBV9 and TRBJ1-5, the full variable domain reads DSGVTQTPKHLITATGQRVTLRCSPRSGDLSVYWYQQSLDQGLQFLIQYYNGEERAKGNILERFSAQQFPDLHSELNLSSLELGDSALYFCASSLWGDRQPQHFGDGTRLSIL.

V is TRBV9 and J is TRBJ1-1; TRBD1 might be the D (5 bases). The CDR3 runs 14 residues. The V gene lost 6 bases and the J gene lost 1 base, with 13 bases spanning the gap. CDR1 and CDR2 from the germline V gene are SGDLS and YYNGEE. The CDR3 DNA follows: TGTGCCAGCACCTCGGGGAGGGGGAACACTGAAGCTTTCTTT. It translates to CASTSGRGNTEAFF.